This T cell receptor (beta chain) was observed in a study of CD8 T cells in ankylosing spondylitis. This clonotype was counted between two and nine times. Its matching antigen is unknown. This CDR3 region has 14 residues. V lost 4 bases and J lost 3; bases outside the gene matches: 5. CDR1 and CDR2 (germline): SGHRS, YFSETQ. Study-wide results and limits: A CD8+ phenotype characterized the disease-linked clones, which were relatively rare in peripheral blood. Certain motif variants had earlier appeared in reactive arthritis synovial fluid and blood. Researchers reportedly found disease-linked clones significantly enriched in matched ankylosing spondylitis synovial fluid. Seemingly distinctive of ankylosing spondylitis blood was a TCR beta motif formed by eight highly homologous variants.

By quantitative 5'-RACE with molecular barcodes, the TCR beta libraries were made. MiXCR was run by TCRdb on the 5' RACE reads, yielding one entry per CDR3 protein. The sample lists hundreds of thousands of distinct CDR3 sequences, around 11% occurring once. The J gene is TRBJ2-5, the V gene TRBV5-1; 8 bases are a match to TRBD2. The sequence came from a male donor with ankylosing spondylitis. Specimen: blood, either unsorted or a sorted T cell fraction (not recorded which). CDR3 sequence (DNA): TGCGCCAGCAGCACCCAACTAGCGGAAGAGACCCAGTACTTC. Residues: CASSTQLAEETQYF.